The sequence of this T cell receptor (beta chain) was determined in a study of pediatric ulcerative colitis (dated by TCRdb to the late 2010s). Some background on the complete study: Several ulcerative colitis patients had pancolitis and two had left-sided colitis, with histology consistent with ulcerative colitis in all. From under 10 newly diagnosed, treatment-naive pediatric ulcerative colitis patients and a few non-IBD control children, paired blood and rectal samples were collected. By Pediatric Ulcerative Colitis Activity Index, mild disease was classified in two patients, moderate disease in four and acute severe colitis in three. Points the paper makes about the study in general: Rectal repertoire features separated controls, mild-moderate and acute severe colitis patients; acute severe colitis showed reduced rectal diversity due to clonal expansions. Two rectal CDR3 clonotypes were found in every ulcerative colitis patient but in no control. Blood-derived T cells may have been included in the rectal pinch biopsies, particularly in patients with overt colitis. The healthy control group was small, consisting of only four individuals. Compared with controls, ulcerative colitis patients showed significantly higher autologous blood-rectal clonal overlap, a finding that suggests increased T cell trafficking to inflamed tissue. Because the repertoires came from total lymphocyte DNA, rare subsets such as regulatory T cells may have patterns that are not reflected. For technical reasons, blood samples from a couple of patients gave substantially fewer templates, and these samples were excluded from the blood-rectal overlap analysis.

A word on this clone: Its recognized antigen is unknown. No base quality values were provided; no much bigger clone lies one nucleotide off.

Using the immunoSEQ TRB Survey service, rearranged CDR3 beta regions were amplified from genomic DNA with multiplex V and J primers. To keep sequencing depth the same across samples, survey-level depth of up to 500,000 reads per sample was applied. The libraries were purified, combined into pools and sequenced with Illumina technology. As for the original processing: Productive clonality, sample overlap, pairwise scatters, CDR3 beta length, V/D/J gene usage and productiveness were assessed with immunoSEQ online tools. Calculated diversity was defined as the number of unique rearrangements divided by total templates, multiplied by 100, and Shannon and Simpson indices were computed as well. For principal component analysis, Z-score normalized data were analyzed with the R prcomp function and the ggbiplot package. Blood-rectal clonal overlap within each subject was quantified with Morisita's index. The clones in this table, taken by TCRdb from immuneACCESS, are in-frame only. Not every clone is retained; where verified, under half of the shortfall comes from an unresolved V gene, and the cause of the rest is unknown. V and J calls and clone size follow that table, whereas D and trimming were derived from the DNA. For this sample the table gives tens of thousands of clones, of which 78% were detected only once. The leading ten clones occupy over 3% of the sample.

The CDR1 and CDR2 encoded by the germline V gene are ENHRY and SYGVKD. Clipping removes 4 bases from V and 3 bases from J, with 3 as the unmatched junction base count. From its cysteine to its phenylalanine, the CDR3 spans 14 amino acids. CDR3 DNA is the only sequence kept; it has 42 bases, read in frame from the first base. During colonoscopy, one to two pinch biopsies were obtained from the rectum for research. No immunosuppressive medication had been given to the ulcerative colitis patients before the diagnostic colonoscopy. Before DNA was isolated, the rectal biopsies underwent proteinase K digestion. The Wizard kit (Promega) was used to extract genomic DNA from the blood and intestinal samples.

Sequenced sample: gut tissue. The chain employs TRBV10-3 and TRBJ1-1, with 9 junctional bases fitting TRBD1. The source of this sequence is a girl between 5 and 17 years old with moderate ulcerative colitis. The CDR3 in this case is CAISVRDRDTEAFF. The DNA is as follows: TGTGCCATCAGTGTCCGGGACAGGGACACTGAAGCTTTCTTT.